This TCR beta chain comes out of a study of blood T cell repertoires in COVID-19. Source study methods: Scientists estimated how many nucleated cells there were by amplifying reference gene primers. Here immunoSEQ multiplex PCR was the method, and the copy in TCRdb shows in-frame clones only, minus some. The V and J calls and clone size were taken over from that table, and D and trimming were inferred from the DNA. The sample shows 150,000 to 200,000 clones, about 85% of them seen only once. Sequencing was done on a sample of PBMCs or T cells enriched from blood (not recorded which). The TCR comes from a man aged 40-50 years who had recovered from COVID-19.

CDR3 amino acids: CSVDPIWGGGTDTQYF. CDR3 sequence (DNA): TGCAGCGTTGATCCTATATGGGGGGGCGGCACAGATACGCAGTATTTT. This chain uses TRBV29-1 with TRBJ2-3; D possibly corresponds to TRBD2 (7 bases). The V end lost 3 bases, the J end lost 1 base, and 17 bases lay between the germline ends. The CDR3 is made up of 16 amino acids. The germline CDR1 and CDR2 sequences are SQVTM and ANQGSEA.